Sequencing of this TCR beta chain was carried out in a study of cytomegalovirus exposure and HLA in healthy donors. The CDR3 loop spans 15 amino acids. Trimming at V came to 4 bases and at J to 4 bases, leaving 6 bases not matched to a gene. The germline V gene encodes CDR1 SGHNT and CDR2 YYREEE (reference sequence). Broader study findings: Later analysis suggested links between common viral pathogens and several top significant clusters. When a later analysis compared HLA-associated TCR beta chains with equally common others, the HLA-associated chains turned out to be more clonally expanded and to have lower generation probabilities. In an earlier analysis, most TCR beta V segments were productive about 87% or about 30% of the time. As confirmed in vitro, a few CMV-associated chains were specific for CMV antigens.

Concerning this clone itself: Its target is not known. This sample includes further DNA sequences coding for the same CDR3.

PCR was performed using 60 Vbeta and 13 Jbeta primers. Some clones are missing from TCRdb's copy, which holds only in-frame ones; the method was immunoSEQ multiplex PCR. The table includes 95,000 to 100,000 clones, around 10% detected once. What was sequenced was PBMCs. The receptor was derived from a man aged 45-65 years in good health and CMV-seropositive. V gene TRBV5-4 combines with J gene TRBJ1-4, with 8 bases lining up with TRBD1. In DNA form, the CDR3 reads TGTGCCAGCAGCCCGGGGACAGGCCTTAATGAAAAACTGTTTTTT. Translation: CASSPGTGLNEKLFF.